What follows is one T cell receptor (beta chain) and its context. The CDR3 loop spans 16 amino acids. Germline loops: CDR1 MDHEN, CDR2 SYDVKM. V lost 4 bases to trimming and J lost 5 bases; unmatched junction nucleotides: 9. The sample originates from a study of blood T cell repertoires in COVID-19. Turning to the study itself: Sites across the United States, Italy and Spain contributed samples from acute and convalescent COVID-19. In each case, the material was cDNA or gDNA derived from T cells, B-cell-depleted T cells, or PBMCs.

Original handling: Amplified reference gene primers provided the basis for estimating nucleated cell counts. Measured with immunoSEQ multiplex PCR; TCRdb has only the in-frame clones, and not every one. V and J calls and clone size come straight from that table; D and trimming were deduced from the DNA. This sample has tens of thousands of clones, with under 90% found just once. The chain combines TRBV28 with TRBJ2-2, with 8 bases matching TRBD2. The material sequenced was peripheral blood. This receptor was identified in a woman in her sixties with acute or convalescent COVID-19. CDR3 loop: CASSSAGLGGTGELFF. In DNA, the CDR3 is TGTGCCAGCAGTTCCGCGGGACTAGGGGGGACCGGGGAGCTGTTTTTT.